The rows below give T cell receptor beta chains drawn from one sample of a study of T cells of healthy individuals. TCRdb used MiXCR to reprocess the 5' RACE reads, holding one entry per CDR3 protein. The sample lists about 63,000 distinct CDR3 sequences; about a sixth were seen once. The receptors come from a human donor in good health. Both conserved end residues are part of each CDR3. Each record gives: V gene, D gene, CDR3 protein. A D gene is named only where the DNA matches it firmly.

V: TRBV20-1
D: TRBD2
CDR3: CSARVLTSGGVTDTQYF

V: TRBV10-2
D: TRBD1
CDR3: CASSRTGHPTSTDTQYF

V: TRBV29-1
D: TRBD1
CDR3: CSVGDRPDTEAFF

V: TRBV6-4
D: .
CDR3: CASSDSDYSYNEQFF

V: TRBV28
D: TRBD1
CDR3: CASTLSPGQGYEQYF

V: TRBV20-1
D: .
CDR3: CSANPRRPRIKGSPYEQYF

V: TRBV25-1
D: .
CDR3: CASSGHTVNQPQHF

V: TRBV6-2/TRBV6-3
D: .
CDR3: CASSNGGPSFYEQYF

V: TRBV7-9
D: .
CDR3: CASSRPVLGEKLFF

V: TRBV24-1
D: .
CDR3: CATSGLGAGDTQYF

V: TRBV11-2
D: TRBD2
CDR3: CASSPSGISYNEQFF

V: TRBV7-2
D: .
CDR3: CASSFSWDARSEKLFF

V: TRBV4-1
D: TRBD1
CDR3: CASSGTDSYEQYF

V: TRBV2
D: TRBD1
CDR3: CANLGTGGSYEQYF

V: TRBV5-1
D: .
CDR3: CASRGSLAFDEQFF

V: TRBV6-6
D: TRBD1
CDR3: CASSAGQGRNTIYF

V: TRBV2
D: .
CDR3: CASTLSGLYNSPLHF

V: TRBV11-2
D: .
CDR3: CASSSRWTGEDREKLFF

V: TRBV27
D: .
CDR3: CASSLGHSQQETQYF

V: TRBV11-2
D: TRBD2
CDR3: CASTAPRRGSFYNEQFF

V: TRBV9
D: TRBD2
CDR3: CASSVGGLGGEQYF

V: TRBV11-2
D: .
CDR3: CASSPWTSNPRANYGYTF

V: TRBV7-2
D: .
CDR3: CATMPTSGQDTQYF

V: TRBV10-3
D: .
CDR3: CAIREEVQVNTGELFF

V: TRBV2
D: .
CDR3: CASSQQGEKLFF

V: TRBV6-5
D: .
CDR3: CASMEGGKNEQFF

V: TRBV18
D: .
CDR3: CASSPQSGNNQPQHF

V: TRBV20-1
D: .
CDR3: CSASGTAGQIVQETQYF

V: TRBV12-2
D: .
CDR3: CASRSTGQGARTGELFF

V: TRBV27
D: .
CDR3: CASRGTEGGSYNSPLHF

V: TRBV4-2
D: .
CDR3: CASSQETLATYEQYF

V: TRBV7-2
D: .
CDR3: CASSLGLGANVLTF

V: TRBV5-1
D: TRBD2
CDR3: CASSVASGTYEQYF

V: TRBV7-2
D: .
CDR3: CASSLGSYNEQFF

V: TRBV5-1
D: .
CDR3: CASSVSGVGEQYF

V: TRBV20-1
D: TRBD2
CDR3: CSAAWRGATYEQYF

V: TRBV6-5
D: .
CDR3: CASSLLLDNRQYF

V: TRBV24-1
D: .
CDR3: CATSDSYGHSNQPQHF

V: TRBV7-9
D: .
CDR3: CASSPVGTPSYEQYF

V: TRBV10-3
D: TRBD1
CDR3: CAISETGTANTEAFF

V: TRBV6-2/TRBV6-3
D: .
CDR3: CASSYGLGGHYEQYF

V: TRBV7-8
D: TRBD2
CDR3: CASSFSGGFYEQYF

V: TRBV11-1
D: .
CDR3: CASSLEDGRDYTF

V: TRBV30
D: .
CDR3: CAWRPAGQFPTEAFF

V: TRBV5-1
D: TRBD2
CDR3: CASSPGPSGGADTQYF

V: TRBV7-3
D: .
CDR3: CASSLGRGPSYGNTIYF

V: TRBV25-1
D: TRBD1
CDR3: CASSRDRGSETQYF

V: TRBV20-1
D: .
CDR3: CSARDSGDYEQYF

V: TRBV10-3
D: TRBD1
CDR3: CAISDDRGQDEQYF

V: TRBV7-6
D: .
CDR3: CASSLVGGAEEQYF

V: TRBV28
D: TRBD2
CDR3: CASSLPYRGGYQETQYF